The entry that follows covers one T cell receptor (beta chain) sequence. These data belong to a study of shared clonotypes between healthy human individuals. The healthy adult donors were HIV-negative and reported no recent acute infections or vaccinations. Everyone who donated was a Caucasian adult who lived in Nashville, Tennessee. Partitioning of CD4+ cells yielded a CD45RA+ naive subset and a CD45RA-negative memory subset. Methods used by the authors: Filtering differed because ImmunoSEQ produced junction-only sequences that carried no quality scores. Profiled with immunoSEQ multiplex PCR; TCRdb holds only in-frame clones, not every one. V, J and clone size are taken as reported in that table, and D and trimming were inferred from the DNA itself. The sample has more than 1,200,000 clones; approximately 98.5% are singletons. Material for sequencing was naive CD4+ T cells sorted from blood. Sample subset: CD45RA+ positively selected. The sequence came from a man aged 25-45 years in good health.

As DNA, the CDR3 is TGTGCCAGCAGCCTTCAAACGGGGCTAGAATCCTACGAGCAGTACTTC. This gives the protein CASSLQTGLESYEQYF. The rearrangement uses TRBV14 and TRBJ2-7, with D perhaps being TRBD1 or TRBD2 (5 bases each). The CDR3 length is 16 residues. The germline V gene encodes CDR1 SGHDN and CDR2 FVKESK. Trimming stripped 4 bases from V and 1 base from J, with 17 bases between.